The 14 T cell receptor beta chains reported below all come from one sample, sequenced in a study of blood T cell repertoires in COVID-19. TCRdb's table, derived via immunoSEQ multiplex PCR, lists solely in-frame clones and lacks some. Here the sample spans about 130,000 clones, 75% to 90% being singletons. The sequenced sample consisted of peripheral blood. The receptor set was obtained from a man aged 50 to 60 with active or convalescent COVID-19.

In its sample, this clone was seen a few times. V usage is TRBV18 and J usage is TRBJ2-7; TRBD1 matches at 8 bases. CDR3 length equals 14 residues. Per germline, CDR1 KGHSH and CDR2 LQKENI. After removal of 1 base from V and 5 bases from J, the junction contained 4 bases not matched to a gene. As DNA, the CDR3 is TGTGCCAGCTCACCACGCCAGGGGGCCCACGAGCAGTACTTC. Translation gives CASSPRQGAHEQYF. Variable domain in full (rest from reference TRBV18 and TRBJ2-7): NAGVMQNPRHLVRRRGQEARLRCSPMKGHSHVYWYRQLPEEGLKFMVYLQKENIIDESGMPKERFSAEFPKEGPSILRIQQVVRGDSAAYFCASSPRQGAHEQYFGPGTRLTVT.

The chain carries TRBV7-6 and TRBJ2-6, with D unresolved. The CDR3 is 15 residues long. CDR1 and CDR2 from the germline V gene are SGHVS and FNYEAQ. V dropped 5 bases and J dropped 2 bases, with 10 bases sitting between them. CDR3 coding DNA: TGTGCCAGCAGCCAGACGGGTCCTGGGGCCAACGTCCTGACTTTC. Its translation: CASSQTGPGANVLTF.

This clone was seen once. This chain uses TRBV10-3 with TRBJ2-1, with 11 bases identical to TRBD2. Germline V gene sequence: CDR1 ENHRY, CDR2 SYGVKD. The CDR3 sequence is 15 residues long. The J segment lost 6 bases and the V segment lost 11 bases, leaving 12 bases of the junction unmatched. CDR3 residues: CACGARSGRANEQFF. DNA of the CDR3: TGTGCCTGTGGGGCCCGTAGCGGGAGGGCCAATGAGCAGTTCTTC.

V and J are TRBV19 and TRBJ1-1, with D maybe TRBD1 (6 bases). CDR1 is LNHDA, CDR2 SQIVND, per germline (reference sequence). The CDR3 covers 15 residues. Trimming removed 4 bases from V and 1 base from J, with 13 bases in between. This CDR3 reads CASSKPQGTNTEAFF. The CDR3 region has the DNA TGTGCCAGTAGTAAACCACAGGGAACGAACACTGAAGCTTTCTTT.

The chain couples TRBV5-8 to TRBJ1-1; 8 positions match TRBD1. V lost 4 bases, J lost 5 bases, and 7 bases stayed unmatched. This CDR3 has 14 residues. Germline V gene sequence: CDR1 SGHTS, CDR2 YDEGEE. The CDR3 DNA is TGTGCCAGCAGCATGACAGGGGCTGGGACTGAAGCTTTCTTT. Translated, it gives CASSMTGAGTEAFF. The full variable domain, in which reference TRBV5-8 and TRBJ1-1 provide the parts outside the CDR3, is EAGVTQSPTHLIKTRGQQATLRCSPISGHTSVYWYQQALGLGLQFLLWYDEGEERNRGNFPPRFSGRQFPNYSSELNVNALELEDSALYLCASSMTGAGTEAFFGQGTRLTVV.

The chain is built from TRBV6-6 and TRBJ2-3; 7 positions agree with TRBD2. This CDR3 is 15 amino acids long. CDR1 is MNHNY, CDR2 SVGAGI, per germline (reference sequence). The trim removed 5 bases at V and 2 bases at J, leaving 7 bases unmatched. CDR3 amino acids: CASSQDSGTTDTQYF. Here the CDR3 DNA reads TGTGCCAGCAGTCAAGACAGCGGGACCACAGATACGCAGTATTTT.

The V call is TRBV6-5, the J call TRBJ2-5; maybe TRBD2 (7 bases). Per the germline V gene, CDR1 is MNHEY and CDR2 is SVGAGI. The CDR3 has 13 residues. The V end was cut by 7 bases, the J end by 2 bases, with 11 bases between. CDR3 amino acids: CASIGGRQETQYF. CDR3 in DNA: TGTGCCAGCATCGGGGGGCGACAAGAGACCCAGTACTTC.

V usage is TRBV19 and J usage is TRBJ1-1; 9 bases line up with TRBD1. Losses at the gene ends were 7 bases for V and 4 bases for J; bases not matched to a gene: 4. The CDR3 is 13 residues long. Germline-derived CDR1 and CDR2 are LNHDA and SQIVND (reference sequence). The CDR3 sequence: CASMGDRVTEAFF. The CDR3 DNA reads as TGTGCCAGTATGGGGGACAGGGTCACTGAAGCTTTCTTT.

This chain uses TRBV24-1 with TRBJ2-4; 11 bases are shared with TRBD1. Germline lookup yields CDR1 KGHDR and CDR2 SFDVKD. The CDR3 runs 15 residues. V was clipped by 3 bases and J by 7 bases; unmatched bases: 4. This CDR3 is CATSDTGTGGNIQYF. In DNA form, the CDR3 reads TGTGCCACCAGTGATACCGGGACAGGGGGGAACATTCAGTACTTC.

This chain connects TRBV29-1 to TRBJ1-3; D is undetermined. V was clipped by 5 bases and J by 0 bases, with 8 bases between them. CDR3 length: 13 residues. Germline-derived CDR1 and CDR2 are SQVTM and ANQGSEA. CDR3 protein: CSVMGSSGNTIYF. The CDR3 DNA reads as TGCAGCGTTATGGGGAGCTCTGGAAACACCATATATTTT.

The gene calls are TRBV9 and TRBJ1-2; 7 positions match TRBD1. The CDR3 runs 15 residues. V lost 3 bases, J lost 4 bases, and 9 bases stayed unmatched. Germline loops: CDR1 SGDLS, CDR2 YYNGEE. CDR3 DNA: TGTGCCAGCAGCGAGAGGGACAGCGTTGTCTATGGCTACACCTTC. This codes for CASSERDSVVYGYTF.

This clone was seen a single time. J is TRBJ1-5 and V is TRBV19, with D maybe TRBD1 (5 bases). Germline V gene sequence: CDR1 LNHDA, CDR2 SQIVND (reference sequence). CDR3 length equals 15 residues. The ends were cut back, 2 bases at V and 7 bases at J, with 15 bases in the middle. CDR3 loop: CASSIPPVGGQPQHF. The CDR3 bases are TGTGCCAGTAGTATACCCCCTGTCGGGGGACAGCCCCAGCATTTT. The full variable domain, rest sourced from reference TRBV19 and TRBJ1-5, is DGGITQSPKYLFRKEGQNVTLSCEQNLNHDAMYWYRQDPGQGLRLIYYSQIVNDFQKGDIAEGYSVSREKKESFPLTVTSAQKNPTAFYLCASSIPPVGGQPQHFGDGTRLSIL.

A single count supports this clone. This chain joins TRBV10-3 and TRBJ1-1; 10 bases line up with TRBD1. V lost 6 bases to trimming and J lost 4 bases; unmatched junction nucleotides: 5. The CDR3 is 14 residues long. Germline-derived CDR1 and CDR2 are ENHRY and SYGVKD. The CDR3 DNA reads TGTGCCATCAGCCTTGACAGGGGGCTCACTGAAGCTTTCTTT. The encoded protein is CAISLDRGLTEAFF.

V usage is TRBV6-5 and J usage is TRBJ1-2; tentative D call: TRBD1 (5 bases). The CDR3 spans 14 residues. In germline, CDR1 is MNHEY, CDR2 SVGAGI. V was shortened by 5 bases and J by 2 bases, with 12 bases between the two germline ends. Written as DNA, the CDR3 is TGTGCCAGCAGTCGAGACAGCTACAACTATGGCTACACCTTC. Its translation: CASSRDSYNYGYTF.